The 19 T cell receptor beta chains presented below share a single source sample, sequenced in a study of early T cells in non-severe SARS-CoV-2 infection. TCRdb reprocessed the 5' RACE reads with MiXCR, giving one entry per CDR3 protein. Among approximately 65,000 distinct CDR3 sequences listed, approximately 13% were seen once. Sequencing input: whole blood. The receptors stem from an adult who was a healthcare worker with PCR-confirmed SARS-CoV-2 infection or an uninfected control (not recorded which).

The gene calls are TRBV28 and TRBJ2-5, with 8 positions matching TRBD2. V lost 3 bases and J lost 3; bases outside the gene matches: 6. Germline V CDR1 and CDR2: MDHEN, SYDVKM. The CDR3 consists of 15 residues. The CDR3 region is CASSLTGGRKETQYF. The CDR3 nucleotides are TGTGCCAGCAGTTTGACGGGGGGGAGAAAAGAGACCCAGTACTTC.

The CDR3 nucleotides are TGCAGTGCTAGTAGGTTACAGGGCTATGGCTACACCTTC. Encoded protein: CSASRLQGYGYTF. The chain couples TRBV20-1 to TRBJ1-2; D might be TRBD1 (6 bases). CDR1 is DFQATT, CDR2 SNEGSKA, per germline (reference sequence). The V and J ends lost 3 bases and 4 bases respectively, with 12 bases between them. The CDR3 contains 13 residues.

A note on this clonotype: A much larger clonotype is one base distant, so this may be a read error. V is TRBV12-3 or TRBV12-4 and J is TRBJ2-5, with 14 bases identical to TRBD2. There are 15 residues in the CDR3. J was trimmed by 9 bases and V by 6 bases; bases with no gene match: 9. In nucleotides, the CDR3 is TGTGCCAGCAGATCGGGACTAGCGGGGGTCGGGGCCCAGTACTTC. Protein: CASRSGLAGVGAQYF.

The CDR3 DNA sequence: TGTGCCAGCAGCGTAGCCGCCTCAGCGAACACCGGGGAGCTGTTTTTT. Amino acids: CASSVAASANTGELFF. The J gene is TRBJ2-2, the V gene TRBV9, with D unclear. The ends were cut back, 0 bases at V and 0 bases at J, with 9 bases in the middle. Germline assignment: CDR1 SGDLS and CDR2 YYNGEE. This CDR3 is built from 16 residues.

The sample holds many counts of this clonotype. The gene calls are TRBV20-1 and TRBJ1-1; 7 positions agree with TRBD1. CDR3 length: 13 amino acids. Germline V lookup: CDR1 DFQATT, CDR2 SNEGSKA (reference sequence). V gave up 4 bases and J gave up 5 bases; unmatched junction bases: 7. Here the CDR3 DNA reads TGCAGTGCTACGAAACGCAGGGGGACTGAAGCTTTCTTT. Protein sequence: CSATKRRGTEAFF.

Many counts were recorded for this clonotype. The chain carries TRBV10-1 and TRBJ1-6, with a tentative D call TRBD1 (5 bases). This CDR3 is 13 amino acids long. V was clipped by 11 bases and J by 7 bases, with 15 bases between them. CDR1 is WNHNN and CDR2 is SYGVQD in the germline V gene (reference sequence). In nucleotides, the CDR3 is TGCGCCGGGGTTCGGGGGGAGAATTCACCCCTCCACTTT. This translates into CAGVRGENSPLHF.

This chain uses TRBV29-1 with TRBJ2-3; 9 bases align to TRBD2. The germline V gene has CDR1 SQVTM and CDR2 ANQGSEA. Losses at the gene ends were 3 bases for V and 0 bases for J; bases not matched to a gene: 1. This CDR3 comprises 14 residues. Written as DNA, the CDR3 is TGCAGCGTTGAGCTAGCGGGGAGCACAGATACGCAGTATTTT. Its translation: CSVELAGSTDTQYF.

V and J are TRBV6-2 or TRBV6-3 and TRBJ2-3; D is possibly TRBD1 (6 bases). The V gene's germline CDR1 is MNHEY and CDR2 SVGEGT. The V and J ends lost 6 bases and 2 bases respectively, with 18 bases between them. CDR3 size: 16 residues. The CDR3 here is CASRGMTTGLTDTQYF. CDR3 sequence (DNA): TGTGCCAGCAGGGGCATGACGACAGGCCTCACAGATACGCAGTATTTT.

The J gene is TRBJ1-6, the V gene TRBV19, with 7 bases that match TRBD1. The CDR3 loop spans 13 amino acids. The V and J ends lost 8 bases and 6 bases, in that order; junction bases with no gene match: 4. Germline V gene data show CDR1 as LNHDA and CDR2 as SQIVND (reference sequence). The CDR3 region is CASGGTVNSPLHF. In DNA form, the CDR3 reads TGTGCCAGTGGTGGGACAGTTAATTCACCCCTCCACTTT.

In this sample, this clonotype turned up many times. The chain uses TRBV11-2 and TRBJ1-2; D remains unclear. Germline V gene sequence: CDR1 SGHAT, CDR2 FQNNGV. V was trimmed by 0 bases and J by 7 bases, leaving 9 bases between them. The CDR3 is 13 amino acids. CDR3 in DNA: TGTGCCAGCAGCTTAGATAACTTTGCTGGCTACACCTTC. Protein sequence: CASSLDNFAGYTF.

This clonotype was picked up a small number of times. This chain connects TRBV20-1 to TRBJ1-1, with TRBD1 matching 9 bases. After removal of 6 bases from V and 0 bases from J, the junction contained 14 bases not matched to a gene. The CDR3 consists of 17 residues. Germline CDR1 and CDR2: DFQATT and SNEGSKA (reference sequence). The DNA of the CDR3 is TGCAGTGCGGGGAGGACAGGGGCCCAACCCATGAACACTGAAGCTTTCTTT. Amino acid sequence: CSAGRTGAQPMNTEAFF.

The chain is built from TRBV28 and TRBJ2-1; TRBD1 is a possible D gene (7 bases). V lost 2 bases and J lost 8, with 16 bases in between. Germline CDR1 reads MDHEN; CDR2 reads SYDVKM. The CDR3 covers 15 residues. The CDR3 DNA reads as TGTGCCAGCAGTTTAAAGGGGACAGCGGGCTATGAGCAGTTCTTC. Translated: CASSLKGTAGYEQFF. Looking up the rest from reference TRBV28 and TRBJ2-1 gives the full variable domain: DVKVTQSSRYLVKRTGEKVFLECVQDMDHENMFWYRQDPGLGLRLIYFSYDVKMKEKGDIPEGYSVSREKKERFSLILESASTNQTSMYLCASSLKGTAGYEQFFGPGTRLTVL.

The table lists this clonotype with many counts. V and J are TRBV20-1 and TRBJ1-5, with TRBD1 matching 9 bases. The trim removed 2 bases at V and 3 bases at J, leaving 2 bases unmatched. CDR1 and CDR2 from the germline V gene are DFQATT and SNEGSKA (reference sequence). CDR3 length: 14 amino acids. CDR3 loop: CSARRTGVNQPQHF. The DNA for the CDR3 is TGCAGTGCTAGACGGACAGGGGTCAATCAGCCCCAGCATTTT.

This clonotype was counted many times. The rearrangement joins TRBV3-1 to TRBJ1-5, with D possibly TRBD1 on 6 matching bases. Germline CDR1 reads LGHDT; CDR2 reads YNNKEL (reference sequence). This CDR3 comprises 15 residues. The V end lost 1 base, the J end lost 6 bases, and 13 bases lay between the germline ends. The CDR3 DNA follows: TGTGCCAGCAGCCAAGGGGGGGGCGTAGGTCAGCCCCAGCATTTT. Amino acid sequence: CASSQGGGVGQPQHF.

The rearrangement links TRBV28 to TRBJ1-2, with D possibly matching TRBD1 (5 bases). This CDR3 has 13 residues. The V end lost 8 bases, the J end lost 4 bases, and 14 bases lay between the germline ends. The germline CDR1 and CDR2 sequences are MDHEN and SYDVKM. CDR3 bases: TGTGCCAGCTCGACCGGGGGTGGCTATGGCTACACCTTC. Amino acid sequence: CASSTGGGYGYTF.

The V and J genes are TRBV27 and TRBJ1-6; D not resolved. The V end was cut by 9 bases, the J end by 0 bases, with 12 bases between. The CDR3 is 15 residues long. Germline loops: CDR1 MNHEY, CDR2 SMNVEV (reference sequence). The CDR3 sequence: CASRERGSYNSPLHF. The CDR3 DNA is TGTGCCAGTAGGGAACGGGGCTCCTATAATTCACCCCTCCACTTT.

CDR3 nucleotides: TGTGCCAGCAGGGGGACTAGTACAGATACGCAGTATTTT. It translates to CASRGTSTDTQYF. This chain links TRBV12-3 or TRBV12-4 with TRBJ2-3; 8 bases agree with TRBD2. V gave up 6 bases and J gave up 3 bases; unmatched junction bases: 2. The CDR3 is made up of 13 amino acids.

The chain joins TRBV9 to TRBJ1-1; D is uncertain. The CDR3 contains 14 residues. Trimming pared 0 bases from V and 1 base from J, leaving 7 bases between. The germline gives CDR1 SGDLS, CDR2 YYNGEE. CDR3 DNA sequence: TGTGCCAGCAGCGTAGGCCAGAGGAACACTGAAGCTTTCTTT. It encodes CASSVGQRNTEAFF.

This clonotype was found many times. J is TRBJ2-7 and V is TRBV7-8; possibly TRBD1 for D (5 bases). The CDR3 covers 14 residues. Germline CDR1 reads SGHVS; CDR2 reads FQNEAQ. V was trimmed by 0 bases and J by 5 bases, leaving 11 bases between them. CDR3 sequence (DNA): TGTGCCAGCAGCTTAGCCTCAGGGATCCACGAGCAGTACTTC. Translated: CASSLASGIHEQYF. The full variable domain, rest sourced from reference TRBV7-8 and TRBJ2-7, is GAGVSQSPRYKVAKRGQDVALRCDPISGHVSLFWYQQALGQGPEFLTYFQNEAQLDKSGLPSDRFFAERPEGSVSTLKIQRTQQEDSAVYLCASSLASGIHEQYFGPGTRLTVT.